This TCR beta chain appears in the sequencing data of a study of cytomegalovirus exposure and HLA in healthy donors. Regarding the study as a whole: A later analysis linked a missense variant in DCLRE1C to the trimming of TCR beta V and J genes. Many donors carried some public TCRs, although rarity characterized most TCR sequences. Confirmation in vitro established that a few CMV-associated chains were specific for CMV antigens.

With V trimmed by 4 bases and J by 9 bases, 7 bases remained unmatched. This CDR3 is built from 15 residues. The V gene's germline CDR1 is PRHDT and CDR2 FYEKMQ (reference sequence). PCR used 60 Vbeta primers and 13 Jbeta primers. Sequencing used immunoSEQ multiplex PCR; TCRdb keeps in-frame clones, though not all of them. The sample lists about 190,000 clones, around 75% occurring once. On this clone: What it binds is not known.

This clonotype originated in a woman aged 25 to 39 in good health and CMV-seropositive. Sequencing input: PBMCs. The genes are TRBV13 and TRBJ2-1, with 12 bases lining up with TRBD2. CDR3: CASSWNLAGGSEQFF. CDR3 nucleotides: TGTGCCAGCAGCTGGAACCTAGCGGGAGGGAGTGAGCAGTTCTTC.